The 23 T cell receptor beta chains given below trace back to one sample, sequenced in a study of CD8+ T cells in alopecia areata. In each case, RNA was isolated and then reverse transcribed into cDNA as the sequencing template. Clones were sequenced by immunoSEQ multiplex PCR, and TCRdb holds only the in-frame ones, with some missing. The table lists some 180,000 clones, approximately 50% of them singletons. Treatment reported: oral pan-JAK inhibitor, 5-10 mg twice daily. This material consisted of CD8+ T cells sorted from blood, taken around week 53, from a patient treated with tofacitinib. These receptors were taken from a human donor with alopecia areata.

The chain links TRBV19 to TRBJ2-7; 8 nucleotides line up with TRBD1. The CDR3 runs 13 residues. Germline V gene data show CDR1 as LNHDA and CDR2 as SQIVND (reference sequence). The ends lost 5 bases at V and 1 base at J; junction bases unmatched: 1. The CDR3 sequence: CASSDRGSYEQYF. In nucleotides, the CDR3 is TGTGCCAGTAGTGACAGGGGTTCCTACGAGCAGTACTTC. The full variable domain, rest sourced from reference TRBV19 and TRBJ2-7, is DGGITQSPKYLFRKEGQNVTLSCEQNLNHDAMYWYRQDPGQGLRLIYYSQIVNDFQKGDIAEGYSVSREKKESFPLTVTSAQKNPTAFYLCASSDRGSYEQYFGPGTRLTVT.

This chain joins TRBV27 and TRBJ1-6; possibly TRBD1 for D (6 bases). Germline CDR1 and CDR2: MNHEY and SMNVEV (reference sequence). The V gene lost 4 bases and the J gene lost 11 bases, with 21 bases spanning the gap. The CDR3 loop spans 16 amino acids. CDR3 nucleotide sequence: TGTGCCAGCAGTTCAAGGACAGAACCTTTGGGGGCACCCCTCCACTTT. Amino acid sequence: CASSSRTEPLGAPLHF.

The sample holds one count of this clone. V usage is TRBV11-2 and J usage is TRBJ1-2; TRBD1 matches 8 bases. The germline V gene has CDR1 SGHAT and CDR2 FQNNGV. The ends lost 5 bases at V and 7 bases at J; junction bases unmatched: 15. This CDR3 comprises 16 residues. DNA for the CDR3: TGTGCCAGCAGCCGCCACCAAGGAGGACAGGGAGGTGGCTACACCTTC. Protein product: CASSRHQGGQGGGYTF.

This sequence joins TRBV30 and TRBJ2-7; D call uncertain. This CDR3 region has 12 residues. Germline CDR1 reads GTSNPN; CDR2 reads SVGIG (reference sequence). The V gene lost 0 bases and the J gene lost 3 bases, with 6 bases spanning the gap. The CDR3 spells CAWSVTDYEQYF. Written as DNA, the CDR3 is TGTGCCTGGAGTGTGACTGACTACGAGCAGTACTTC.

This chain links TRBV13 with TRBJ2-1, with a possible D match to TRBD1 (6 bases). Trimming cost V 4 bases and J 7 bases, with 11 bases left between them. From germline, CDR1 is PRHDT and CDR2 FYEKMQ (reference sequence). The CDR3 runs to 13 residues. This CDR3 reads CASSSDRQNEQFF. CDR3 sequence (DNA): TGTGCCAGCAGCTCGGACAGACAGAATGAGCAGTTCTTC.

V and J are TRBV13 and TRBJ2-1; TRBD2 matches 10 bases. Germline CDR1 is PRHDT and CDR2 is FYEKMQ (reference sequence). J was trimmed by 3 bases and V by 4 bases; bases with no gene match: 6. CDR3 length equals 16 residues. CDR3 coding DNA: TGTGCCAGCAGCTCCCCCGGGACTAGCGTCTACAATGAGCAGTTCTTC. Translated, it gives CASSSPGTSVYNEQFF.

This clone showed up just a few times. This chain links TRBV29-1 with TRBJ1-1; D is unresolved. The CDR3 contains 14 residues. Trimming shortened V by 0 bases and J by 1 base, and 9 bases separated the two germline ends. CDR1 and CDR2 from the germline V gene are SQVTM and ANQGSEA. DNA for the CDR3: TGCAGCGTTGAAGATCAAGAGCGGAACACTGAAGCTTTCTTT. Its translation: CSVEDQERNTEAFF.

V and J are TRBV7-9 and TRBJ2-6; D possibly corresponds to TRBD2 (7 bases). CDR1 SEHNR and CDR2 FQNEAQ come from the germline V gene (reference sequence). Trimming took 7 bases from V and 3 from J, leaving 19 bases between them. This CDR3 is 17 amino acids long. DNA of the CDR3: TGTGCCAGCACCCCTCCCGCGGGGGCGGATGGGGCCAACGTCCTGACTTTC. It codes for CASTPPAGADGANVLTF.

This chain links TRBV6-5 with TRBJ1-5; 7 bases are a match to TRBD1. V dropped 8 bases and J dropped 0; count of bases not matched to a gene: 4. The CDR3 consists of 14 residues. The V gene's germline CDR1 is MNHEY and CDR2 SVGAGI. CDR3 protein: CASADRDSNQPQHF. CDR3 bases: TGTGCCAGCGCCGACAGGGATAGCAATCAGCCCCAGCATTTT.

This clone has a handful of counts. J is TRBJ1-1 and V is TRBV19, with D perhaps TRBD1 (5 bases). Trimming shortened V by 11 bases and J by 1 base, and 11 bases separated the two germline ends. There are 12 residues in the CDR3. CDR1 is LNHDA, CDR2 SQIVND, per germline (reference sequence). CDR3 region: CASWGENTEAFF. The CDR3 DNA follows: TGTGCCTCGTGGGGGGAGAACACTGAAGCTTTCTTT.

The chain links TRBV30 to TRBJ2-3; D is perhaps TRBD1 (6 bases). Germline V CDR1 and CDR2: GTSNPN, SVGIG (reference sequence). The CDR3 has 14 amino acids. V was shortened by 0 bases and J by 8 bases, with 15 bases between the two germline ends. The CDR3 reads CAWSVLGAQGTQYF. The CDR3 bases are TGTGCCTGGAGTGTACTGGGGGCGCAGGGTACGCAGTATTTT.

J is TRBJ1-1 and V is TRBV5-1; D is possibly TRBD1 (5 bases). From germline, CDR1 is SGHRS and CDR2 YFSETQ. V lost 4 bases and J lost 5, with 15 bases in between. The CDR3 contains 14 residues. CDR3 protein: CASSAHRNPTEAFF. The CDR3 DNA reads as TGCGCCAGCAGCGCCCACAGGAATCCGACTGAAGCTTTCTTT. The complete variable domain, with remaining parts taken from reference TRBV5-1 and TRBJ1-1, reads KAGVTQTPRYLIKTRGQQVTLSCSPISGHRSVSWYQQTPGQGLQFLFEYFSETQRNKGNFPGRFSGRQFSNSRSEMNVSTLELGDSALYLCASSAHRNPTEAFFGQGTRLTVV.

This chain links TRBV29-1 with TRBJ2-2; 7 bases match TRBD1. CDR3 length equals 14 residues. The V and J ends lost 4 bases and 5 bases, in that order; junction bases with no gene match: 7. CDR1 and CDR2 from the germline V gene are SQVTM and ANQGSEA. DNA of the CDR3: TGCAGCGTTGTTCGACAGGGTGAAACCGGGGAGCTGTTTTTT. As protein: CSVVRQGETGELFF.

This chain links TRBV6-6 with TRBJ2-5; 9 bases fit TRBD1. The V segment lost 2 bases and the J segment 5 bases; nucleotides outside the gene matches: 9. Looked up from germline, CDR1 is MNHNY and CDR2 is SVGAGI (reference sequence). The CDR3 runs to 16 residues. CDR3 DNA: TGTGCCAGCAGTTACCGGGACAGGGTCGTTATGGAGACCCAGTACTTC. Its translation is CASSYRDRVVMETQYF.

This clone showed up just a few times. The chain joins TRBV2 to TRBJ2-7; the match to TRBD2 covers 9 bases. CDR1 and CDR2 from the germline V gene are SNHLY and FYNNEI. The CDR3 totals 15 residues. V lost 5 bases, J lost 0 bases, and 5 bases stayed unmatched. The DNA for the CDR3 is TGTGCCAGCAGTAGGACTAGCGAGAGCTCCTACGAGCAGTACTTC. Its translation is CASSRTSESSYEQYF.

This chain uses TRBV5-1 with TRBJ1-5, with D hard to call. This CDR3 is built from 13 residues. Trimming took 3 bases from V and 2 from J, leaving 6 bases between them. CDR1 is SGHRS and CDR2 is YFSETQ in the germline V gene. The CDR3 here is CASSYLGNQPQHF. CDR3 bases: TGCGCCAGCAGCTACCTGGGCAATCAGCCCCAGCATTTT.

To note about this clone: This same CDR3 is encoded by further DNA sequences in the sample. Written as DNA, the CDR3 is TGCAGCGTTGTGGACGGCAACACCGGGGAGCTGTTTTTT. This translates into CSVVDGNTGELFF. The chain combines TRBV29-1 with TRBJ2-2; no reliable D call. The germline V gene encodes CDR1 SQVTM and CDR2 ANQGSEA. The CDR3 consists of 13 residues. The V and J ends lost 4 bases and 2 bases respectively, with 8 bases between them.

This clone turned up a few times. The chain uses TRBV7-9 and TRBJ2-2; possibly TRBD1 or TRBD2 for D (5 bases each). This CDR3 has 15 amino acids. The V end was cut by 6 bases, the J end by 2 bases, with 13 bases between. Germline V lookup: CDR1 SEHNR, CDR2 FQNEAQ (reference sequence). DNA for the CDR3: TGTGCCAGCAGTAACCGGGACCCTAACACCGGGGAGCTGTTTTTT. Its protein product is CASSNRDPNTGELFF. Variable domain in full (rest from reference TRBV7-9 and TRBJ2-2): DTGVSQNPRHKITKRGQNVTFRCDPISEHNRLYWYRQTLGQGPEFLTYFQNEAQLEKSRLLSDRFSAERPKGSFSTLEIQRTEQGDSAMYLCASSNRDPNTGELFFGEGSRLTVL.

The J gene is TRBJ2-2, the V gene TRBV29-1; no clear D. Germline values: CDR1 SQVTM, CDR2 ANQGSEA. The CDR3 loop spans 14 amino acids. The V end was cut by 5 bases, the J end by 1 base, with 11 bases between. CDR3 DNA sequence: TGCAGCGTTACCGAAAGGCTGAACACCGGGGAGCTGTTTTTT. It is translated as CSVTERLNTGELFF.

For the CDR3, the DNA is TGTGCCAGCAGTGATTCCGGGGGATTAAATGAGCAGTTCTTC. It codes for CASSDSGGLNEQFF. The J gene is TRBJ2-1, the V gene TRBV25-1; possibly TRBD2 for D (6 bases). With 3 bases removed from V and 7 bases from J, the gap between germline ends came to 13 bases. The CDR3 runs to 14 residues. Germline lookup yields CDR1 MGHDK and CDR2 SYGVNS. Supplemented by reference TRBV25-1 and TRBJ2-1, the full variable domain reads EADIYQTPRYLVIGTGKKITLECSQTMGHDKMYWYQQDPGMELHLIHYSYGVNSTEKGDLSSESTVSRIRTEHFPLTLESARPSHTSQYLCASSDSGGLNEQFFGPGTRLTVL.

The CDR3 loop is CASSAGDEAGYTF. Here the CDR3 DNA reads TGTGCCAGTAGTGCCGGGGATGAGGCGGGCTACACCTTC. The J gene is TRBJ1-2, the V gene TRBV19; no definite D call. V was pared by 5 bases and J by 8 bases, with 15 bases between. Germline-derived CDR1 and CDR2 are LNHDA and SQIVND (reference sequence). This CDR3 spans 13 amino acids. Using reference TRBV19 and TRBJ1-2 for the parts outside the CDR3, the full variable domain is DGGITQSPKYLFRKEGQNVTLSCEQNLNHDAMYWYRQDPGQGLRLIYYSQIVNDFQKGDIAEGYSVSREKKESFPLTVTSAQKNPTAFYLCASSAGDEAGYTFGSGTRLTVV.

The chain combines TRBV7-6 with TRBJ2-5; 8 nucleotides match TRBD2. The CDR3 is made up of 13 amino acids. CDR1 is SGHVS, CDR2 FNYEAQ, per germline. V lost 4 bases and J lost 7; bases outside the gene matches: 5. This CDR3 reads CASSSRLAGTQYF. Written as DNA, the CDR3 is TGTGCCAGCAGCTCCCGTCTAGCGGGGACCCAGTACTTC.

The CDR3 sequence is CASSLRPGGQGDSPLHF. The CDR3 coding sequence is TGTGCCAGCAGCTTACGACCTGGGGGACAGGGCGATTCACCCCTCCACTTT. The J gene is TRBJ1-6, the V gene TRBV7-9; TRBD1 matches at 9 bases. Germline trimming cut 2 bases from V and 8 bases from J; bases unmatched to any gene: 10. Germline loops: CDR1 SEHNR, CDR2 FQNEAQ (reference sequence). The length of the CDR3 is 17 residues.